A single T cell receptor (beta chain) is shown here with its context. Its antigen is unknown. This sample is drawn from a study of graft-versus-host responses after intestinal transplantation. Looking at the study overall: Each recipient received a multivisceral, liver-intestinal, or isolated intestinal graft. Tacrolimus and steroids were given for around 3 years to all recipients after anti-thymocyte globulin induction. Study-wide results and limits: Allograft clonal ratios (graft-versus-host to host-versus-graft) were high in patients who had graft-donor T cell macrochimerism.

V dropped 0 bases and J dropped 5 bases, with 5 bases sitting between them. The germline V gene has CDR1 LNHDA and CDR2 SQIVND (reference sequence). CDR3 size: 13 residues. Method: immunoSEQ multiplex PCR; TCRdb's copy keeps in-frame clones and lacks some. This sample yields 35,000 to 40,000 clones, of which roughly 90% are seen a single time; over 15% belongs to the top ten. Graft tissue was processed to release intraepithelial and lamina propria lymphocytes. The sequence was collected from a human patient who received an intestinal transplant, so some T cells may come from the graft donor. V usage is TRBV19 and J usage is TRBJ1-5; tentative D call: TRBD1 (5 bases). This specimen was ileum tissue, taken around 190 days after intestinal transplant. CDR3 residues: CASSIDRDQPQHF. CDR3 sequence (DNA): TGTGCCAGTAGTATAGACAGGGATCAGCCCCAGCATTTT.